This T cell receptor beta chain derives from a study of T cell responses to AZD1222 COVID-19 vaccine (dated by TCRdb to the early 2020s). Concerning the study at large: AZD1222 recipients given second doses at about 4 weeks or at about 12 weeks were pooled, since spike-specific TCR depth and breadth were not found to differ between the two schedules. Trial participants were enrolled by age into subgroups of 18-55, 56-69 and 70-plus years, and around 150, 28 and 57 TCR-sequenced participants, respectively, were included in these subgroups. A total of 233 trial participants underwent TCR sequencing, of whom around 200 received two doses of AZD1222 and about 25 received two doses of the MenACWY control vaccine.

As regards this clone: The clone's antigen remains unknown. The sample holds no much larger clone one base away, and base qualities are not on file.

General study outcomes and caveats: No day 14 peak-response samples were available, so repertoires were characterized only after the peak T cell response. Most participants were white British and females outnumbered males, and the authors suggested that clonal diversity may have been underestimated. Reportedly, almost half of the unique spike-specific TCRs recognized epitopes lying outside the regions that are mutated in the B.1.351 and B.1.1.7 variants. Conclusions about previously exposed vaccinees were limited because only a handful of AZD1222 recipients were SARS-CoV-2 seropositive at baseline. Vaccine-associated CD4 TCRs spanned the whole spike protein, with dominant responses in regions 160-218 and 743-854. The 56-69-year group was small, and its depth increase did not reach significance, likely because of low power. Spike-specific TCR breadth and depth rose significantly after two AZD1222 doses compared with day 0 and with MenACWY recipients.

Via the germline V gene, CDR1 is MGHDK and CDR2 SYGVNS. Taken from cysteine to phenylalanine, the CDR3 has 13 residues. Only the CDR3 portion is preserved as DNA: 39 bases, with reading frame beginning at the first base. Trimming takes 6 bases from V and 5 bases from J, and the germline ends sit 11 bases apart. The intended sense of this specimen's time point label: baseline before first vaccination. Vaccinee samples were obtained from the UK trials COV001 and COV002, which included a single-blind randomized controlled phase 2/3 trial of AZD1222 (ChAdOx1 nCoV-19) in healthy adults. For TCRbeta chain sequencing, PBMC samples from trial participants were taken at day 0 and at day 28 after the second dose. The CDR3 regions of human TCRbeta chains were analyzed by immunosequencing. On the authors' methods: TCRs in the repertoires were matched against a reference library of SARS-CoV-2-specific TCRs that had been generated with the MIRA antigen-specificity platform. Breadth was defined as the fraction of unique TCRs that were SARS-CoV-2-associated. Depth was defined as the fraction of total T cells that were SARS-CoV-2-associated. Each spike-specific TCR was assigned to its reactive spike region and to a CD4 or CD8 class using the MIRA data. Log10-transformed breadth and depth values were compared by one-way ANOVA with Sidak's multiple comparisons tests. The source is immuneACCESS, and TCRdb retained only in-frame sequences with V and J called. Part of the clones is not carried over; for the studies checked, unresolved V genes explain less than half of this, and the remainder is unexplained. V and J calls and clone size are those listed in that table; D and trimming were worked out from the DNA. This sample is represented by 170,000 or so clones; about nine tenths of them were singletons. Clones ranked in the top ten supply less than 1.6% of the sample.

The sequence was obtained from an adult in good health. Here the chain combines TRBV25-1 and TRBJ1-5; the D gene lacks a confident call. The source material was peripheral blood, sampled on day 0 of AZD1222 vaccination. Here is the DNA: TGTGCCAGCAGGGGGAATCCCGATCAGCCCCAGCATTTT. Its translation reads: CASRGNPDQPQHF. Outside the CDR3, residues come from the reference TRBV25-1 and TRBJ1-5 proteins, so the full variable domain is: EADIYQTPRYLVIGTGKKITLECSQTMGHDKMYWYQQDPGMELHLIHYSYGVNSTEKGDLSSESTVSRIRTEHFPLTLESARPSHTSQYLCASRGNPDQPQHFGDGTRLSIL.